The 27 T cell receptor beta chains listed next were all sequenced from one sample in a study of blood T cell repertoires in COVID-19 (TCRdb year 2020). Library preparation was by the immunoSEQ multiplex PCR assay. TCRdb carries this immuneACCESS record with in-frame sequences only. Its versions omit some clonotypes, under half of them owing to an unresolved V gene in the studies checked, with the rest unexplained. Across this sample there are some 30,000 clones, with 70% to 90% seen only once. The top ten constitute under 8.5% of the sample. Material: peripheral blood. The receptors derive from a man aged 60 to 69 with active COVID-19.

The chain couples TRBV10-3 to TRBJ1-6; no firm D call. Germline CDR1 reads ENHRY; CDR2 reads SYGVKD. This CDR3 region has 14 residues. Trimming shortened V by 3 bases and J by 9 bases, and 12 bases separated the two germline ends. The CDR3 is CAISDPTRLSPLHF. The CDR3 nucleotides read TGTGCCATCAGTGACCCGACAAGGCTTTCACCCCTCCACTTT.

This sequence joins TRBV7-9 and TRBJ2-3, with 7 nucleotides matching TRBD2. This CDR3 is 16 amino acids long. The trim removed 5 bases at V and 2 bases at J, leaving 10 bases unmatched. CDR1 is SEHNR and CDR2 is FQNEAQ in the germline V gene (reference sequence). The CDR3 reads CASSPRWSGATDTQYF. DNA of the CDR3: TGTGCCAGCAGCCCGCGGTGGAGCGGGGCCACAGATACGCAGTATTTT.

The genes are TRBV11-2 and TRBJ2-2; TRBD2 matches 8 bases. Per the germline V gene, CDR1 is SGHAT and CDR2 is FQNNGV. After removal of 6 bases from V and 9 bases from J, the junction contained 15 bases not matched to a gene. The CDR3 has 16 amino acids. The CDR3 nucleotides read TGTGCCAGCAGGCATCCGGGACTAGAGGGGGACTGGGAGCTGTTTTTT. Translation: CASRHPGLEGDWELFF.

The chain is built from TRBV29-1 and TRBJ2-1; 9 bases are a match to TRBD2. The CDR3 sequence is 14 residues long. With V trimmed by 7 bases and J by 4 bases, 8 bases remained unmatched. Looked up from germline, CDR1 is SQVTM and CDR2 is ANQGSEA. CDR3 coding DNA: TGCAGCGCAAACAGCGGGAGGACTTACAATGAGCAGTTCTTC. Protein sequence: CSANSGRTYNEQFF.

The sample holds one count of this clone. This chain joins TRBV11-3 and TRBJ2-1; 8 nucleotides match TRBD2. After removal of 4 bases from V and 7 bases from J, the junction contained 9 bases not matched to a gene. Germline-derived CDR1 and CDR2 are SGHNT and YENEEA. This CDR3 has 15 amino acids. CDR3 in amino acids: CASSYSAGVQNEQFF. The CDR3 nucleotides read TGTGCCAGCAGCTATTCAGCGGGAGTGCAAAATGAGCAGTTCTTC.

The V call is TRBV9, the J call TRBJ1-4; 10 bases match TRBD1. This CDR3 comprises 16 residues. With 3 bases clipped from V and 6 bases from J, the junction kept 8 bases outside the gene matches. Germline assignment: CDR1 SGDLS and CDR2 YYNGEE. The CDR3, as DNA: TGTGCCAGCAGCGGTCTGTTGGGGACAGGGGATGAAAAACTGTTTTTT. Protein: CASSGLLGTGDEKLFF.

This clone was picked up a small number of times. The V call is TRBV6-2 or TRBV6-3, the J call TRBJ1-5, with 8 bases identical to TRBD1. The junction had 3 bases not matched to a gene; V was cut back by 5 bases and J by 0 bases. This CDR3 has 15 amino acids. Germline V gene data show CDR1 as MNHEY and CDR2 as SVGEGT. CDR3 nucleotides: TGTGCCAGCAGTCCGACAGGGGATAGCAATCAGCCCCAGCATTTT. Amino acid sequence: CASSPTGDSNQPQHF.

This clone is medium-sized within its sample. The chain carries TRBV4-1 and TRBJ2-7; 9 bases match TRBD2. Germline trimming cut 0 bases from V and 3 bases from J; bases unmatched to any gene: 0. CDR3 length: 14 amino acids. Looked up from germline, CDR1 is MGHRA and CDR2 is YSYEKL. The CDR3 nucleotides read TGCGCCAGCAGCCAAGATAGCGGGAGCTACGAGCAGTACGTC. Protein: CASSQDSGSYEQYV.

This rearrangement joins TRBV12-5 to TRBJ1-3; D uncertain. V was cut by 1 base and J by 0 bases, with 10 bases left in between. Germline V lookup: CDR1 LGHNT, CDR2 FRNRAP. The CDR3 length is 16 residues. DNA for the CDR3: TGTGCTAGTGGTTTGGACAGTAGGTCCTCTGGAAACACCATATATTTT. The encoded protein is CASGLDSRSSGNTIYF. The variable domain in full, completed from reference TRBV12-5 and TRBJ1-3, reads DARVTQTPRHKVTEMGQEVTMRCQPILGHNTVFWYRQTMMQGLELLAYFRNRAPLDDSGMPKDRFSAEMPDATLATLKIQPSEPRDSAVYFCASGLDSRSSGNTIYFGEGSWLTVV.

This clone appeared a single time. CDR3: CASSFLGTVFLSGANVLTF. DNA of the CDR3: TGTGCCAGCAGCTTCCTCGGGACAGTTTTCCTCTCTGGGGCCAACGTCCTGACTTTC. The chain couples TRBV5-6 to TRBJ2-6; TRBD1 matches at 7 bases. Unmatched junction bases numbered 11, after V lost 2 bases and J lost 0 bases. Germline CDR1 and CDR2: SGHDT and YYEEEE. This CDR3 has 19 amino acids.

The V gene is TRBV27, the J gene TRBJ1-5; D call uncertain. The CDR3 loop spans 14 amino acids. Deletions cut 2 bases from V and 1 base from J, with 6 bases between. The V gene's germline CDR1 is MNHEY and CDR2 SMNVEV (reference sequence). The CDR3 sequence: CASSLGGSNQPQHF. The CDR3 DNA sequence: TGTGCCAGCAGTTTAGGAGGAAGCAATCAGCCCCAGCATTTT.

The rearrangement links TRBV28 to TRBJ2-7; possibly TRBD1 for D (5 bases). CDR3 size: 15 residues. Looked up from germline, CDR1 is MDHEN and CDR2 is SYDVKM. The ends were cut back, 1 base at V and 0 bases at J, with 10 bases in the middle. The CDR3 here is CASSLSKRGSYEQYF. The CDR3 DNA reads TGTGCCAGCAGTTTATCCAAAAGGGGCTCCTACGAGCAGTACTTC.

V usage is TRBV11-3 and J usage is TRBJ2-1, with 7 bases matching TRBD1. In germline, CDR1 is SGHNT, CDR2 YENEEA. J was trimmed by 2 bases and V by 3 bases; bases with no gene match: 4. The CDR3 totals 15 residues. CDR3 amino acids: CASSFQGQTYNEQFF. DNA of the CDR3: TGTGCCAGCAGCTTTCAGGGACAGACCTACAATGAGCAGTTCTTC.

The chain's CDR3 is CAWGRGLAGDEQFF. The CDR3 DNA sequence: TGTGCCTGGGGGAGAGGACTAGCGGGAGACGAGCAGTTCTTC. The chain uses TRBV30 and TRBJ2-1; TRBD2 matches 13 bases. Looked up from germline, CDR1 is GTSNPN and CDR2 is SVGIG (reference sequence). V was clipped by 5 bases and J by 10 bases; unmatched bases: 8. The length of the CDR3 is 14 residues.

This rearrangement joins TRBV19 to TRBJ2-3; possibly TRBD2 for D (6 bases). Germline V CDR1 and CDR2: LNHDA, SQIVND (reference sequence). This CDR3 contains 17 residues. Trimming stripped 0 bases from V and 0 bases from J, with 13 bases between. CDR3: CASSIEFRTSSTDTQYF. The CDR3 DNA sequence: TGTGCCAGTAGTATAGAATTTAGAACTAGCAGCACAGATACGCAGTATTTT.

The rearrangement uses TRBV24-1 and TRBJ1-1; the D gene is possibly TRBD1 (6 bases). CDR1 is KGHDR and CDR2 is SFDVKD in the germline V gene. V was trimmed by 7 bases and J by 4 bases, leaving 15 bases between them. The CDR3 is 14 amino acids. For the CDR3, the DNA is TGTGCCACCAGAGCCCAAGAAGGGGGCACTGAAGCTTTCTTT. It translates to CATRAQEGGTEAFF.

The CDR3 sequence: CASSLYGGSTDTQYF. The CDR3 DNA is TGTGCCAGCAGCCTGTACGGGGGGAGCACAGATACGCAGTATTTT. This chain links TRBV7-8 with TRBJ2-3; TRBD2 matches at 7 bases. The CDR3 consists of 15 residues. Germline CDR1 reads SGHVS; CDR2 reads FQNEAQ. J was trimmed by 0 bases and V by 5 bases; bases with no gene match: 5.

V usage is TRBV29-1 and J usage is TRBJ2-3; 7 bases are shared with TRBD2. The V gene's germline CDR1 is SQVTM and CDR2 ANQGSEA. The trim removed 7 bases at V and 2 bases at J, leaving 9 bases unmatched. The CDR3 contains 14 residues. CDR3 coding DNA: TGCAGCGCCCCCGGAGCGGGGAACACAGATACGCAGTATTTT. Translating it yields CSAPGAGNTDTQYF.

The chain uses TRBV19 and TRBJ1-2, with D hard to call. The CDR3 extends over 12 amino acids. The V gene lost 5 bases and the J gene lost 5 bases, with 9 bases spanning the gap. Germline values: CDR1 LNHDA, CDR2 SQIVND (reference sequence). CDR3 in amino acids: CASSADIYGYTF. In DNA, the CDR3 is TGTGCCAGTAGTGCCGACATTTATGGCTACACCTTC.

This rearrangement joins TRBV28 to TRBJ1-5; 7 positions match TRBD1. Germline V CDR1 and CDR2: MDHEN, SYDVKM. There are 14 residues in the CDR3. With V trimmed by 7 bases and J by 1 base, 4 bases remained unmatched. CDR3 sequence: CASNRGGSNQPQHF. The CDR3 DNA reads as TGTGCCAGCAACAGGGGTGGAAGCAATCAGCCCCAGCATTTT.

This rearrangement joins TRBV7-6 to TRBJ2-7, with TRBD2 matching over 13 bases. The CDR3 runs to 16 residues. V shed 5 bases and J 6 bases; nucleotides not matched to a gene: 10. Germline assignment: CDR1 SGHVS and CDR2 FNYEAQ. The CDR3 DNA reads TGTGCCAGCAGCGCGAGACGGACTAGCGGGAGCATCGAGCAGTACTTC. It encodes CASSARRTSGSIEQYF.

There are a few counts of this clone. The chain recombines TRBV29-1 with TRBJ2-1; no clear D. The CDR3 runs 13 residues. From germline, CDR1 is SQVTM and CDR2 ANQGSEA. The V gene lost 4 bases and the J gene lost 3 bases, with 10 bases spanning the gap. CDR3 amino acids: CSVALSLYNEQFF. The CDR3 DNA reads TGCAGCGTTGCGCTTAGTCTCTACAATGAGCAGTTCTTC.

V and J are TRBV19 and TRBJ1-4; the D gene is possibly TRBD1 (6 bases). The CDR3 loop spans 14 amino acids. Germline V gene data show CDR1 as LNHDA and CDR2 as SQIVND (reference sequence). V lost 3 bases and J 7 bases, leaving 12 bases between the germline ends. Here the CDR3 reads CASSIEGTREKLFF. For the CDR3, the DNA is TGTGCCAGTAGTATCGAAGGGACACGTGAAAAACTGTTTTTT.

The V call is TRBV6-1, the J call TRBJ2-7, with D perhaps matching TRBD1 (5 bases). Between the trimmed V and J ends, which lost 2 bases and 5 bases, there was a span of 13 bases. The CDR3 extends over 14 amino acids. The V gene's germline CDR1 is MNHNS and CDR2 SASEGT. The CDR3 spells CASSEIDRMHEQYF. CDR3 nucleotides: TGTGCCAGCAGTGAAATAGACAGAATGCACGAGCAGTACTTC.

This clone was detected only a few times. The chain recombines TRBV9 with TRBJ1-1; a possible D gene is TRBD1 (5 bases). CDR3 length: 15 residues. From germline, CDR1 is SGDLS and CDR2 YYNGEE. Trimming stripped 5 bases from V and 1 base from J, with 15 bases between. As DNA, the CDR3 is TGTGCCAGCAGTTCGGCCCCCGGGGGGAACACTGAAGCTTTCTTT. This translates into CASSSAPGGNTEAFF.

J is TRBJ2-2 and V is TRBV7-2, with D perhaps matching TRBD2 (7 bases). This CDR3 comprises 15 residues. Germline V gives CDR1 SGHTA, CDR2 FQGNSA. Between the trimmed V and J ends, which lost 6 bases and 5 bases, there was a span of 16 bases. CDR3 DNA sequence: TGTGCCAGCAGGGGACTACAGGGTGGGACCGGGGAGCTGTTTTTT. The encoded protein is CASRGLQGGTGELFF.

The genes are TRBV6-6 and TRBJ1-5, with 7 positions matching TRBD1. V gave up 11 bases and J gave up 1 base; unmatched junction bases: 5. In germline, CDR1 is MNHNY, CDR2 SVGAGI (reference sequence). The CDR3 covers 13 residues. CDR3 DNA: TGTGCCTCCTCGGACAGGAGCAATCAGCCCCAGCATTTT. Protein product: CASSDRSNQPQHF.